The 20 T cell receptor beta chains below were found in one sample sequenced in a study of cytomegalovirus exposure and HLA in healthy donors. The primer mix had 60 Vbeta and 13 Jbeta primers. TCRdb's copy holds only in-frame clones and misses some; the assay was immunoSEQ multiplex PCR. Counted here are some 150,000 clones, 77% occurring once; the ten biggest clones make up around 1.3%. The specimen was PBMCs. Every receptor here comes from a woman in her thirties or forties in good health and CMV-seronegative.

The chain is built from TRBV6-5 and TRBJ2-7; 8 bases match TRBD1. Trimming cost V 5 bases and J 6 bases; bases outside gene matches: 9. The CDR3 length is 14 residues. The germline CDR1 and CDR2 sequences are MNHEY and SVGAGI. CDR3 residues: CASSTRDRTAEQYF. CDR3 nucleotide sequence: TGTGCCAGCAGTACCCGGGACAGGACCGCCGAGCAGTACTTC.

The chain is built from TRBV30 and TRBJ2-7; 9 nucleotides align to TRBD1. This CDR3 has 14 residues. After removal of 2 bases from V and 5 bases from J, the junction contained 7 bases not matched to a gene. Looked up from germline, CDR1 is GTSNPN and CDR2 is SVGIG (reference sequence). CDR3 DNA: TGTGCCTGGAGTCACAGACAGGGGGTCCACGAGCAGTACTTC. Translated: CAWSHRQGVHEQYF. The full variable domain, with the rest looked up from reference TRBV30 and TRBJ2-7, is SQTIHQWPATLVQPVGSPLSLECTVEGTSNPNLYWYRQAAGRGLQLLFYSVGIGQISSEVPQNLSASRPQDRQFILSSKKLLLSDSGFYLCAWSHRQGVHEQYFGPGTRLTVT.

This chain joins TRBV6-5 and TRBJ1-2; TRBD1 aligns across 8 bases. This CDR3 region has 11 residues. V lost 8 bases to trimming and J lost 9 bases; unmatched junction nucleotides: 5. Germline CDR1 MNHEY, CDR2 SVGAGI. CDR3 DNA sequence: TGTGCCAGCGGGACAGGTGGTCGCTACACCTTC. Translation: CASGTGGRYTF.

This chain uses TRBV28 with TRBJ2-5, with a tentative D call TRBD2 (6 bases). Trimming shortened V by 5 bases and J by 2 bases, and 15 bases separated the two germline ends. The germline gives CDR1 MDHEN, CDR2 SYDVKM. The CDR3 totals 15 residues. The CDR3 here is CASSPRGTSQETQYF. CDR3 nucleotides: TGTGCCAGCAGTCCCCGCGGGACCTCGCAAGAGACCCAGTACTTC.

The J gene is TRBJ1-1, the V gene TRBV5-1, with 7 bases that match TRBD1. V gave up 3 bases and J gave up 3 bases; unmatched junction bases: 8. The CDR3 contains 15 residues. Germline V gene lookup returns CDR1 SGHRS and CDR2 YFSETQ. CDR3 in DNA: TGCGCCAGCAGCTCCTCCGGGACAGCCTACACTGAAGCTTTCTTT. Translating it yields CASSSSGTAYTEAFF.

In this sample, this clone turned up a few times. This sequence joins TRBV5-6 and TRBJ1-1, with 12 bases identical to TRBD1. The CDR3 is made up of 15 amino acids. Germline trimming cut 4 bases from V and 2 bases from J; bases unmatched to any gene: 3. CDR1 and CDR2 (germline): SGHDT, YYEEEE. The CDR3 protein is CASSGDRGPNTEAFF. As DNA, the CDR3 is TGTGCCAGCAGCGGGGACAGGGGGCCAAACACTGAAGCTTTCTTT.

The chain links TRBV2 to TRBJ2-2; D perhaps matches TRBD2 (5 bases). CDR1 and CDR2 from the germline V gene are SNHLY and FYNNEI. The CDR3 sequence is 16 residues long. V was shortened by 6 bases and J by 5 bases, with 19 bases between the two germline ends. This CDR3 is CASRARTPTGTGELFF. CDR3 nucleotides: TGTGCCAGCAGGGCAAGGACCCCGACGGGGACCGGGGAGCTGTTTTTT.

In its sample, this clone was seen once. This chain links TRBV7-9 with TRBJ2-3, with 8 bases matching TRBD2. Germline trimming cut 1 base from V and 9 bases from J; bases unmatched to any gene: 0. The CDR3 totals 12 residues. Germline-derived CDR1 and CDR2 are SEHNR and FQNEAQ (reference sequence). The CDR3 sequence: CASSLERGTQYF. CDR3 bases: TGTGCCAGCAGCTTAGAGCGGGGGACGCAGTATTTT.

This sequence joins TRBV9 and TRBJ1-2; the match to TRBD1 covers 7 bases. The germline CDR1 and CDR2 sequences are SGDLS and YYNGEE. Unmatched junction bases numbered 8, after V lost 4 bases and J lost 5 bases. The CDR3 length is 14 residues. CDR3 amino acids: CASSPGTAVYGYTF. The CDR3 coding sequence is TGTGCCAGCAGCCCCGGGACAGCCGTTTATGGCTACACCTTC.

The rearrangement links TRBV4-3 to TRBJ2-1; perhaps TRBD2 as D (7 bases). The CDR3 is 15 amino acids. Between the trimmed V and J ends, which lost 6 bases and 7 bases, there was a span of 19 bases. From germline, CDR1 is LGHNA and CDR2 YSLEER. CDR3 amino acids: CASSIGGGRQNEQFF. CDR3 coding DNA: TGCGCCAGCAGTATAGGGGGGGGCCGACAAAATGAGCAGTTCTTC.

Details on this clone: The junction shows a germline mismatch at one end, possibly a read error. The chain recombines TRBV5-6 with TRBJ2-4; D remains unclear. The CDR3 is 12 residues long. Looked up from germline, CDR1 is SGHDT and CDR2 is YYEEEE. The CDR3 nucleotides read TGTGCCAGCAGCTCCCTGCGCGGCCAGCTGGACTTC. Protein sequence: CASSSLRGQLDF.

The CDR3, as DNA: TGCGCCAGCAGCCGCACAGTTTTGAGCAATCAGCCCCAGCATTTT. Its translation is CASSRTVLSNQPQHF. The chain has TRBV4-3 and TRBJ1-5, with D unclear. Trimming took off 4 bases at V and 1 base at J, with 11 bases between the two ends. Germline lookup yields CDR1 LGHNA and CDR2 YSLEER. CDR3 length: 15 residues.

The chain carries TRBV15 and TRBJ1-2, with 10 bases that match TRBD1. The germline V gene has CDR1 LNHNV and CDR2 YYDKDF (reference sequence). V lost 1 base and J lost 8; bases outside the gene matches: 13. The CDR3 length is 17 residues. CDR3 in amino acids: CATSRVEAVLTGGGYTF. In DNA form, the CDR3 reads TGTGCCACCAGCAGAGTCGAGGCGGTACTGACAGGGGGCGGCTACACCTTC.

This clone came up a few times. The rearrangement joins TRBV6-4 to TRBJ2-3, with 10 positions matching TRBD2. The V gene end was trimmed by 0 bases and the J gene end by 6 bases; junction bases not matched to a gene: 3. Germline CDR1 is MRHNA and CDR2 is SNTAGT. The CDR3 runs to 15 residues. The CDR3 DNA reads TGTGCCAGCAGTGACTCGCTAGCGGGGGTGGATACGCAGTATTTT. Residues: CASSDSLAGVDTQYF.

This chain joins TRBV19 and TRBJ2-7; D remains ambiguous. V lost 0 bases to trimming and J lost 4 bases, with 7 bases between them. The CDR3 spans 13 residues. The germline gives CDR1 LNHDA, CDR2 SQIVND (reference sequence). The CDR3 protein is CASSIDRLYEQYF. The DNA for the CDR3 is TGTGCCAGTAGTATAGACAGGCTGTACGAGCAGTACTTC.

This rearrangement joins TRBV7-9 to TRBJ1-5, with TRBD1 as a possible D gene (6 bases). The CDR3 is made up of 16 amino acids. Germline V gene lookup returns CDR1 SEHNR and CDR2 FQNEAQ (reference sequence). V was pared by 3 bases and J by 4 bases, with 16 bases between. The CDR3: CASSLARGHTNQPQHF. Written as DNA, the CDR3 is TGTGCCAGCAGCTTGGCCAGGGGACATACTAATCAGCCCCAGCATTTT. Drawing the rest from reference TRBV7-9 and TRBJ1-5, the complete variable domain is DTGVSQNPRHKITKRGQNVTFRCDPISEHNRLYWYRQTLGQGPEFLTYFQNEAQLEKSRLLSDRFSAERPKGSFSTLEIQRTEQGDSAMYLCASSLARGHTNQPQHFGDGTRLSIL.

J is TRBJ1-2 and V is TRBV28; no clear D. This CDR3 comprises 15 residues. Trimming stripped 2 bases from V and 0 bases from J, with 10 bases between. Germline assignment: CDR1 MDHEN and CDR2 SYDVKM. This chain's CDR3 is CASSLVRRSNYGYTF. Here the CDR3 DNA reads TGTGCCAGCAGTTTAGTTCGTCGGTCTAACTATGGCTACACCTTC.

V and J are TRBV25-1 and TRBJ1-6; perhaps TRBD1 as D (5 bases). Germline CDR1 reads MGHDK; CDR2 reads SYGVNS. The CDR3 consists of 12 residues. V lost 6 bases, J lost 14 bases, and 14 bases lay in between. CDR3 DNA: TGTGCCAGCAGGGGAGGCCCAGGGACCCTCCACTTT. Translating gives CASRGGPGTLHF. The variable domain in full, completed from reference TRBV25-1 and TRBJ1-6, reads EADIYQTPRYLVIGTGKKITLECSQTMGHDKMYWYQQDPGMELHLIHYSYGVNSTEKGDLSSESTVSRIRTEHFPLTLESARPSHTSQYLCASRGGPGTLHFGNGTRLTVT.

The gene calls are TRBV19 and TRBJ2-2; 11 bases map to TRBD1. The CDR3 consists of 18 residues. Looked up from germline, CDR1 is LNHDA and CDR2 is SQIVND (reference sequence). The V segment lost 2 bases and the J segment 5 bases; nucleotides outside the gene matches: 10. CDR3: CASSIRGGGTGGTGELFF. The CDR3 DNA reads as TGTGCCAGTAGTATAAGAGGCGGAGGGACAGGGGGGACCGGGGAGCTGTTTTTT.

The V call is TRBV10-3, the J call TRBJ1-2; TRBD1 matches 8 bases. The CDR3 loop spans 16 amino acids. CDR1 and CDR2 (germline): ENHRY, SYGVKD. Losses at the gene ends were 6 bases for V and 0 bases for J; bases not matched to a gene: 9. CDR3 protein: CAISTDRGEANYGYTF. In DNA, the CDR3 is TGTGCCATCAGCACTGACAGGGGCGAAGCTAACTATGGCTACACCTTC.